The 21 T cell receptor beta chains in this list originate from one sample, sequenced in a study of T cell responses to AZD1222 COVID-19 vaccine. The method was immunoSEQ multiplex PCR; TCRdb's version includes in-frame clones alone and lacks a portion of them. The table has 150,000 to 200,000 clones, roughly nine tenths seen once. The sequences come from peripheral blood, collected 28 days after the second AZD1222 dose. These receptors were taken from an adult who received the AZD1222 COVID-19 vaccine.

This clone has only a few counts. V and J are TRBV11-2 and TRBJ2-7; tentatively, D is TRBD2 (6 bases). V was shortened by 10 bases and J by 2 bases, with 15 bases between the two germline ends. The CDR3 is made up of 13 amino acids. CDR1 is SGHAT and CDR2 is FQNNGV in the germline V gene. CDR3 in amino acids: CATRGNIPYEQYF. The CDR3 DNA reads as TGTGCCACCCGGGGGAACATCCCCTACGAGCAGTACTTC.

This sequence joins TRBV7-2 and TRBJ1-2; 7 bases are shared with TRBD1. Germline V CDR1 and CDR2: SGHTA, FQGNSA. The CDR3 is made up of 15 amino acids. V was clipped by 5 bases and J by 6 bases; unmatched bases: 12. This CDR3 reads CASSPQGQVGNGYTF. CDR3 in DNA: TGTGCCAGCAGCCCACAGGGGCAAGTAGGAAATGGCTACACCTTC.

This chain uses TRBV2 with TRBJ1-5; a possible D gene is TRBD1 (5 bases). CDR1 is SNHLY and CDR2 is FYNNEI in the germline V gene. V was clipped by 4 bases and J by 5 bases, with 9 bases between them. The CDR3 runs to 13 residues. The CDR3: CASSVQGYQPQHF. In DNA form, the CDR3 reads TGTGCCAGCAGTGTTCAGGGTTATCAGCCCCAGCATTTT.

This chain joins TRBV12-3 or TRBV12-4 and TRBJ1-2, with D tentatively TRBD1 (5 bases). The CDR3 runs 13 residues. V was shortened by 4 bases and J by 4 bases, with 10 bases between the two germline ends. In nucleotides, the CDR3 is TGTGCCAGCAGTTACAGGAGTGCCTATGGCTACACCTTC. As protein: CASSYRSAYGYTF.

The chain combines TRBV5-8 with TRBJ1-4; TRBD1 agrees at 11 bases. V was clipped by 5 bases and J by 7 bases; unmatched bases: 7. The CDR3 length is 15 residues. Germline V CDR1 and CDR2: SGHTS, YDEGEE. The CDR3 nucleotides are TGTGCCAGCAGTTTTGGACAGGGGGCGGTTGAAAAACTGTTTTTT. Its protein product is CASSFGQGAVEKLFF.

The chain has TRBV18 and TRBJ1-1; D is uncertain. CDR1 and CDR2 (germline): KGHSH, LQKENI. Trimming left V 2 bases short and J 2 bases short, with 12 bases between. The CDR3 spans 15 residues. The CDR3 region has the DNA TGTGCCAGCTCACCAAGTCCCTACTCAAACACTGAAGCTTTCTTT. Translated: CASSPSPYSNTEAFF.

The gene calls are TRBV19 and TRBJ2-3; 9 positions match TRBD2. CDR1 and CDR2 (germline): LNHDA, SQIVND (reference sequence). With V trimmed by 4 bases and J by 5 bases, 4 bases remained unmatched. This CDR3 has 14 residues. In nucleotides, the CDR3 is TGTGCCAGTAGTAGCGGGAGGGCCGGAGATACGCAGTATTTT. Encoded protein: CASSSGRAGDTQYF.

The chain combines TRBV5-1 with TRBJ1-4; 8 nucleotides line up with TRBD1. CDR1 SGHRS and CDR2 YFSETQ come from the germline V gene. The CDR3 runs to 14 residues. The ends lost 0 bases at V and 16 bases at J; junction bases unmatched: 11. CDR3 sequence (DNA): TGCGCCAGCAGCTTGGGAGGCTCGGACAGGGTGCGGTTTTTT. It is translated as CASSLGGSDRVRFF.

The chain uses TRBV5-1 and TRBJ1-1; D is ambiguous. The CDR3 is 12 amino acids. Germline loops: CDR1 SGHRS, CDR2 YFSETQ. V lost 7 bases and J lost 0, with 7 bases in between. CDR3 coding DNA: TGCGCCAGCTGTAACATGAACACTGAAGCTTTCTTT. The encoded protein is CASCNMNTEAFF.

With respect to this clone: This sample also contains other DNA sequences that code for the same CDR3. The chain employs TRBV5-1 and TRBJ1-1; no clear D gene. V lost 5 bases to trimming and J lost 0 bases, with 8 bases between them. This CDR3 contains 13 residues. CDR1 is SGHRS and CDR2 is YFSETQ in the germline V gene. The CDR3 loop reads CASRTSMNTEAFF. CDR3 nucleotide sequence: TGCGCCAGCAGGACGTCCATGAACACTGAAGCTTTCTTT.

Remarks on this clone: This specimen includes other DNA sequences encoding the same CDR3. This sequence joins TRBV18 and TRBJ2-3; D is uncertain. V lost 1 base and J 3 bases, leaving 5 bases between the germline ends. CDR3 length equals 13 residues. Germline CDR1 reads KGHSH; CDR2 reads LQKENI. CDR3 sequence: CASSPRGTDTQYF. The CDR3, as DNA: TGTGCCAGCTCACCACGGGGAACAGATACGCAGTATTTT.

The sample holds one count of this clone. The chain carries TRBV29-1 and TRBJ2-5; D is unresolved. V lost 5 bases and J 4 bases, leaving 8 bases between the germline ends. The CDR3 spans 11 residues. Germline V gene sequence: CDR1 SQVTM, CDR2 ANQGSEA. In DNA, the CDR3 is TGCAGCGTTTCGAGTGCAGAGACCCAGTACTTC. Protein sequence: CSVSSAETQYF.

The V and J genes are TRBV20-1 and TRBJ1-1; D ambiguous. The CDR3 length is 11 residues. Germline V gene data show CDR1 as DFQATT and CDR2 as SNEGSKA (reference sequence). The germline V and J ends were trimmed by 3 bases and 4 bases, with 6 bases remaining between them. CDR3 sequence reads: CSASVGTEAFF. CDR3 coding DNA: TGCAGTGCTAGCGTGGGCACTGAAGCTTTCTTT.

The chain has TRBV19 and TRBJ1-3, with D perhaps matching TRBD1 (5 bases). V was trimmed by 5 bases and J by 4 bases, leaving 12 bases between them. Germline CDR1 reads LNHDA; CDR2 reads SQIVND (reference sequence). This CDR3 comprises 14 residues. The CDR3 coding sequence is TGTGCCAGTAGTTTGGAGGACACAGGAAACACCATATATTTT. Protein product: CASSLEDTGNTIYF.

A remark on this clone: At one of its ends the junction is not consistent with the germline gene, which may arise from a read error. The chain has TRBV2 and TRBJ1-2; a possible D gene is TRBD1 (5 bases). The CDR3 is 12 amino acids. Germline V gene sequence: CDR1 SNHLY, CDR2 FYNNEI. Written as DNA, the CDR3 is TGTGCCAGCAGCCAATCCCGGGACGTCTTAGCCTTC. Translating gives CASSQSRDVLAF.

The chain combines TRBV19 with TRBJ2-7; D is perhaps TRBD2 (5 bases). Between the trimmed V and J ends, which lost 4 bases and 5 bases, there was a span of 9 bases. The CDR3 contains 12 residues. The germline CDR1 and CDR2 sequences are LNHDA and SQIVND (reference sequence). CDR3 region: CASSTRGNEQYF. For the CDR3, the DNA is TGTGCCAGTAGTACCCGGGGAAACGAGCAGTACTTC.

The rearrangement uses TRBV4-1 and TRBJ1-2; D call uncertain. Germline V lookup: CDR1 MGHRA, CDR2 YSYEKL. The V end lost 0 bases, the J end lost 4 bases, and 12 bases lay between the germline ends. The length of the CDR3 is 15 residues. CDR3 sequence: CASSQDQDWSYGYTF. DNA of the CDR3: TGCGCCAGCAGCCAAGATCAGGACTGGAGCTATGGCTACACCTTC.

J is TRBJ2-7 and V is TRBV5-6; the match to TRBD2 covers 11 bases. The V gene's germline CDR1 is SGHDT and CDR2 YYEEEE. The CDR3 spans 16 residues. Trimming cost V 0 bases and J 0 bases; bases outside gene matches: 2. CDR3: CASSLGLAGFSYEQYF. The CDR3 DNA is TGTGCCAGCAGCTTGGGACTAGCGGGGTTCTCCTACGAGCAGTACTTC.

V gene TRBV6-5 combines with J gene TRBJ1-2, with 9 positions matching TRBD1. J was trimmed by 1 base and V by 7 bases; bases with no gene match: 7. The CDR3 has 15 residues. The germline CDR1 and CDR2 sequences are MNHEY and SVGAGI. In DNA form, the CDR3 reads TGTGCCAGCATTTGGGACAGGGAAATTAACTATGGCTACACCTTC. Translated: CASIWDREINYGYTF.

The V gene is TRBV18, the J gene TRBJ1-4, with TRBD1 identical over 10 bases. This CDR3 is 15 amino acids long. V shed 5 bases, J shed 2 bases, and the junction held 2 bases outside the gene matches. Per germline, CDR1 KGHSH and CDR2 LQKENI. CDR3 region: CASSETGGTNEKLFF. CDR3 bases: TGTGCCAGCTCAGAGACAGGGGGCACTAATGAAAAACTGTTTTTT.

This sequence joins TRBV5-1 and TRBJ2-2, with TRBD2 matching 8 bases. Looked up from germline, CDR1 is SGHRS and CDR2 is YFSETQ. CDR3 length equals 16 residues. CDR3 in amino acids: CPPTPRGGVNTGELFF. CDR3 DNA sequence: TGCCCCCCCACGCCCCGGGGGGGGGTCAACACCGGGGAGCTGTTTTTT.